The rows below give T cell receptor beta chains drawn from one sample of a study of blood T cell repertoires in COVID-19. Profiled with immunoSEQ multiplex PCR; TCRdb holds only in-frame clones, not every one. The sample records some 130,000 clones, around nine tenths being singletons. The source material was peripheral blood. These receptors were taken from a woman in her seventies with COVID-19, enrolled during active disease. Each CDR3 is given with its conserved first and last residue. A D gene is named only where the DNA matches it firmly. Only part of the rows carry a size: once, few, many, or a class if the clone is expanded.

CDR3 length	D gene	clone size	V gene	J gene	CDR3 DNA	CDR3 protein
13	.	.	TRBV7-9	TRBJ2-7	TGTGCCAGCAGCTCCCCACCGGTTTTAGAGCAGTACTTC	CASSSPPVLEQYF
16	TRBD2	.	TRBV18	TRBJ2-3	TGTGCCAGCTCACCATTTGCGGGGGGAAGCACAGATACGCAGTATTTT	CASSPFAGGSTDTQYF
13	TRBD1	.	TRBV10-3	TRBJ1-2	TGTGCCATCAGTGAGGACAGGGCGGGGGGCTACACCTTC	CAISEDRAGGYTF
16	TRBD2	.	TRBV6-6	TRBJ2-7	TGTGCCAGCAGCCAGACTAGCGGGGGGCATAAACGGGAGCAGTACTTC	CASSQTSGGHKREQYF
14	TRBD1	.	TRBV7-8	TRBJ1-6	TGTGCCAGCAGCCGCGGGACAGAAAATTCACCCCTCCACTTT	CASSRGTENSPLHF
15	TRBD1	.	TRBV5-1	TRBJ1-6	TGCGCCAGCAGCTTGGAGGGGACAGGGAATTCACCCCTCCACTTT	CASSLEGTGNSPLHF
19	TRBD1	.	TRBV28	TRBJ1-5	TGTGCCAGCAGTCCACCCGGCGGGCAGGGGGCGTTTGGCAATCAGCCCCAGCATTTT	CASSPPGGQGAFGNQPQHF
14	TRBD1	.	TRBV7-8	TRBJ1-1	TGTGCCAGCAGCCCCGGGACAGGGCAGACTGAAGCTTTCTTT	CASSPGTGQTEAFF
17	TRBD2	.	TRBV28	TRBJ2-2	TGTGCCAGCAGTTCCTTGAACGGGGGGGGCAACACCGGGGAGCTGTTTTTT	CASSSLNGGGNTGELFF
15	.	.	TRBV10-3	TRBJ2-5	TGTGCCATCTCCCTAGAGGGGGGGCCAGGGGAGACCCAGTACTTC	CAISLEGGPGETQYF
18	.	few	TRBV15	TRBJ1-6	TGTGCCACCAGCAGAGCCGCAGTCGGGACAAGTAATAATTCACCCCTCCACTTT	CATSRAAVGTSNNSPLHF
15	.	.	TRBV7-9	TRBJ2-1	TGTGCCAGCAGCTTAGCCCTCGGCAGGGCCAATGAGCAGTTCTTC	CASSLALGRANEQFF
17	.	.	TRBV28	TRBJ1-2	TGTGCCAGCAGTCTCGGGACAACGTACGCTCCTAGCTATGGCTACACCTTC	CASSLGTTYAPSYGYTF
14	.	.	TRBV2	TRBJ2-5	TGTGCCAGCAAATATAGGGGGTCCCAAGAGACCCAGTACTTC	CASKYRGSQETQYF
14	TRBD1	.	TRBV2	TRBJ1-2	TGTGCCAGCAGTGAAGGGACAGGGGTAGATGGCTACACCTTC	CASSEGTGVDGYTF
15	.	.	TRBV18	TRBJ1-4	TGTGCCAGCTCACGAGACACGACAACTAATGAAAAACTGTTTTTT	CASSRDTTTNEKLFF
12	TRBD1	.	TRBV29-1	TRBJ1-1	TGCAGCGGGACAGGGCCGGGCACTGAAGCTTTCTTT	CSGTGPGTEAFF
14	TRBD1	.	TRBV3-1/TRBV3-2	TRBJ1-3	TGTGCCAGCAGCCAAGACCCGGGGACAGGGGATTCGTATTTT	CASSQDPGTGDSYF
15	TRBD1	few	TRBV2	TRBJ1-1	TGTGCCAGCAGTCGACAGGGCATAATGAACACTGAAGCTTTCTTT	CASSRQGIMNTEAFF
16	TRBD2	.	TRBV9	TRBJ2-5	TGTGCCAGCAGCGTTGGGACTAGCGGGGGACAAGAGACCCAGTACTTC	CASSVGTSGGQETQYF
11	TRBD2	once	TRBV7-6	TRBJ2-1	TGTGCCAGCACTGGGGGGGATGAGCAGTTCTTC	CASTGGDEQFF
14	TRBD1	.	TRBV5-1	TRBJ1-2	TGCGCCAGCAGCCCTGCAGGGGGCGCCTATGGCTACACCTTC	CASSPAGGAYGYTF
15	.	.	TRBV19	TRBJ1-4	TGTGCCAGTAGTTTCACAGGAGCAACTAATGAAAAACTGTTTTTT	CASSFTGATNEKLFF
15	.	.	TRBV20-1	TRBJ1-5	TGCAGTGCTAGTAGGACTACGGGCAGCAATCAGCCCCAGCATTTT	CSASRTTGSNQPQHF
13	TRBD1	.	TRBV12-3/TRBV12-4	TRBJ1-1	TGTGCCAGCAGCAGACAGGGATCCACTGAAGCTTTCTTT	CASSRQGSTEAFF
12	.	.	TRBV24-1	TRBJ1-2	TGTGCCACCAGTACAGCCAACTATGGCTACACCTTC	CATSTANYGYTF
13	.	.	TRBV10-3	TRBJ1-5	TGTGCCATCACGGCGGGGGGGAATCAGCCCCAGCATTTT	CAITAGGNQPQHF
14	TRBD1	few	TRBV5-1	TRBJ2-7	TGCGCCAGCAGCTGGGGGACAGGGGGCGACGAGCAGTACTTC	CASSWGTGGDEQYF
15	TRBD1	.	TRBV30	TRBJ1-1	TGTGCCTGGAGGGCCCGGGACAGGTTGAACACTGAAGCTTTCTTT	CAWRARDRLNTEAFF
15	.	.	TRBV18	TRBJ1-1	TGTGCCAGCTCACCTCTCAGGGGCCAAAACACTGAAGCTTTCTTT	CASSPLRGQNTEAFF
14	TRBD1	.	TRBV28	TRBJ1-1	TGTGCCAGCACCAAGACAGGGATTGGGACTGAAGCTTTCTTT	CASTKTGIGTEAFF
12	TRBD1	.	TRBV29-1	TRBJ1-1	TGCAGCGTCAGCAGGGGGCTGACTGAAGCTTTCTTT	CSVSRGLTEAFF
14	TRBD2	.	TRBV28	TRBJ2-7	TGTGCTAGCAGTTTTAGCGGGGGAAGGAACGAGCAGTACTTC	CASSFSGGRNEQYF
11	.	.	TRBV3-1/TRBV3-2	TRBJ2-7	TGTGCCAGCAGCCGCAGAAGCGAGCAGTACTTC	CASSRRSEQYF
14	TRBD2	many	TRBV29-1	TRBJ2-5	TGCAGCGTGGGGGGACTGGGGGGGGGAGAGACCCAGTACTTC	CSVGGLGGGETQYF
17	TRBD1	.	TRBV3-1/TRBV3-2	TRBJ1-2	TGTGCCAGCAGCCAAGTTCTCCCCCGACAGGGCGTCTATGGCTACACCTTC	CASSQVLPRQGVYGYTF
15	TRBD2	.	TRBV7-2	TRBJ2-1	TGTGCCAGCACCCCCAAGGTAGCGGGGGTGAATGAGCAGTTCTTC	CASTPKVAGVNEQFF
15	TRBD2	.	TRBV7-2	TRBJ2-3	TGTGCCAGCAGCTTAGCCCCCGGGGGGACAGATACGCAGTATTTT	CASSLAPGGTDTQYF
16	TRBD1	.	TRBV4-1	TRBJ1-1	TGCGCCAGCAGCCAAGCTGGACAGGGATTGAACACTGAAGCTTTCTTT	CASSQAGQGLNTEAFF
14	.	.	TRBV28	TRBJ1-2	TGTGCCAGCAGTTCTTGGACAGCTAACTATGGCTACACCTTC	CASSSWTANYGYTF
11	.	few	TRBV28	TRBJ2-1	TGTGCCAGCAGTTATCGTAGCTATCAGTTCTTC	CASSYRSYQFF
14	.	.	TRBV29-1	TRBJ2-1	TGCAGCGTTTTAGTCTCCAGGTCCTACAATGAGCAGTTCTTC	CSVLVSRSYNEQFF
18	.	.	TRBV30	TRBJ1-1	TGTGCCTGGAGTGTACGGGGGGACGGCTTTAGGGGGACCACTGAAGCTTTCTTT	CAWSVRGDGFRGTTEAFF
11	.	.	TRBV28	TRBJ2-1	TGTGCCAGCAAGCGGAGCGCGGTTCCGTTCTTC	CASKRSAVPFF
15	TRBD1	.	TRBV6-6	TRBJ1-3	TGTGCCAGCAGATCTAGACAGGGAACTGGAAACACCATATATTTT	CASRSRQGTGNTIYF
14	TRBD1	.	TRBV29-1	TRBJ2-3	TGCAGCGTTGGGCGGACAGGTCTTTTAGATACGCAGTATTTT	CSVGRTGLLDTQYF
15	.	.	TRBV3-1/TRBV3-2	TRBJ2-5	TGTGCCAGCAGCCCGAGGACAGCCTTCGCGGAGACCCAGTACTTC	CASSPRTAFAETQYF
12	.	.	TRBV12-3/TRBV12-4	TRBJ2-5	TGTGCCAGCAGTCTTACGAGGGAGACCCAGTACTTC	CASSLTRETQYF
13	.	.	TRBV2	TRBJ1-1	TGTGCCAGCAGTGAGACAGGGAACACTGAAGCTTTCTTT	CASSETGNTEAFF